This T cell receptor beta chain was recorded in a study of blood T cell repertoires in COVID-19 (dated by TCRdb to the early 2020s). Describing the broader study: Collaborator samples came from the United States, Italy and Spain and covered acute and convalescent phases of COVID-19. The material from the prospective study consisted of cDNA or gDNA derived from T cells, B-cell-depleted T cells, or PBMCs. The dataset comprised deeply sampled blood TCRbeta repertoires from subjects exposed to, actively infected with, or recovered from COVID-19. A freely available public database, intended as a resource for researchers studying the immune response to SARS-CoV-2, is where the repertoires were released. Samples were obtained from the ongoing ImmuneRACE study (first 160 participants) and from 1,254 subjects provided by 6 global collaborators. The sample metadata nearly always contained a de-identified subject ID, COVID-19 status, age in years and sex. Where HLA class I and class II types were available, the types were taken from metadata supplied by the sample provider, not from assay-based typing. Results the study describes overall, beyond this receptor: The amount of clinical and demographic metadata varied by source and participant and was provided uncurated.

CDR1 is given as SGHAT and CDR2 as FQNNGV, both from the germline V gene. Inclusive of the bounding cysteine and phenylalanine, the CDR3 is 15 residues long. The kept DNA is CDR3 alone, 45 bases in frame from the first base. V ends up 4 bases short and J 3 bases short, with an unmatched junction base count of 6. TCRbeta CDR3 regions were amplified from genomic DNA by means of the immunoSEQ Assay, a bias-controlled multiplex PCR. As for how the authors treated the data: The number of nucleated cells in each sample was estimated by amplification of reference gene primers within the assay. Sequence reads were collapsed and filtered to measure the absolute abundance of every unique TCRbeta CDR3 rearrangement. For each sample, productive Simpson clonality was calculated by taking the square root of Simpson's diversity index across productive rearrangements. The table comes from immuneACCESS by way of TCRdb, which keeps in-frame sequences with V and J called. Part of the clones is missing from these tables; in studies checked, under half for an unresolved V gene and the rest for unknown reasons. From that table come the V and J calls and clone size; the DNA was used to work out D and trimming. The sample table shows about 160,000 clones, and roughly four fifths are seen once. More than 9.5% of the sample is in the top ten clones.

This clone turned up a few times. The specificity of this receptor is unknown. There are no base qualities to consult, and no much larger clone falls within one base. The collaborating institutions used their own protocols to collect whole blood in K2EDTA tubes. Collaborator samples were shipped for TCRbeta analysis as frozen whole blood, isolated PBMCs, or DNA extracted from either sample type. The sample comprised peripheral blood. This TCR came from a man in his sixties with active or convalescent COVID-19. The chain uses TRBV11-2 and TRBJ1-1; TRBD1 lines up with 9 middle nucleotides. CDR3 protein: CASSSSDRGDTEAFF. The nucleotides are TGTGCCAGCAGCTCCTCGGACAGGGGCGACACTGAAGCTTTCTTT.